This T cell receptor (beta chain) was sequenced in a study of T-cell memory formation after mild COVID-19. V dropped 2 bases and J dropped 6 bases, with 8 bases sitting between them. The CDR3 consists of 13 residues. Germline values: CDR1 SGHVS, CDR2 FNYEAQ. Study outcomes and limitations: Contracting clones from day 15 to 85 had balanced CD4/CD8; later expanders favoured CD4+. Some clones that responded were present in memory (sampled pre-infection), which suggests cross-reactive memory joined.

This clonotype has a handful of counts. Its antigen remains unidentified. TCRdb reanalysed the 5' RACE reads using MiXCR and keeps one entry per CDR3 protein. The sample carries a few hundred thousand distinct CDR3 sequences, over 20% recorded once. This TCR came from an adult woman who had mild COVID-19 (a few samples of this study predate the infection). Cell type and time point are not known. Material for sequencing was PBMCs or a T cell subset sorted from them (not recorded which). This chain uses TRBV7-6 with TRBJ1-5, with D possibly being TRBD1 (6 bases). The CDR3 DNA is TGTGCCAGCAGCTTACAGGGGTTTCAGCCCCAGCATTTT. Its translation is CASSLQGFQPQHF.